Sequencing of this T cell receptor (beta chain) was carried out in a study of cytomegalovirus exposure and HLA in healthy donors. Study as a whole: Approximately 170 million T cells yielded 117 million unique TCR beta sequences in earlier analysis.

Findings and caveats of the study: It has been reported that TCR beta sequences accurately predicted the HLA-A and HLA-B alleles of most subjects.

Participants comprised healthy donors of bone marrow. The PCR was carried out with 60 Vbeta primers and 13 Jbeta primers. The repertoire was sequenced with immunoSEQ multiplex PCR; TCRdb's copy has only in-frame clones and lacks some. Counted here are more than 150,000 clones, more than 75% occurring once; the ten biggest clones make up more than 1.2%. Comments on this clone: Its antigen is unidentified.

The sequenced sample was PBMCs. The sequence derives from a male donor in good health and CMV-seronegative.

In DNA form, the CDR3 reads TGTGCCAGCAGCTTACGGGGGGCGAACACCGGGGAGCTGTTTTTT. This codes for CASSLRGANTGELFF. The chain joins TRBV7-2 to TRBJ2-2; 7 bases line up with TRBD2. V lost 2 bases and J lost 0; bases outside the gene matches: 0. The CDR3 length is 15 residues. Germline V gives CDR1 SGHTA, CDR2 FQGNSA.